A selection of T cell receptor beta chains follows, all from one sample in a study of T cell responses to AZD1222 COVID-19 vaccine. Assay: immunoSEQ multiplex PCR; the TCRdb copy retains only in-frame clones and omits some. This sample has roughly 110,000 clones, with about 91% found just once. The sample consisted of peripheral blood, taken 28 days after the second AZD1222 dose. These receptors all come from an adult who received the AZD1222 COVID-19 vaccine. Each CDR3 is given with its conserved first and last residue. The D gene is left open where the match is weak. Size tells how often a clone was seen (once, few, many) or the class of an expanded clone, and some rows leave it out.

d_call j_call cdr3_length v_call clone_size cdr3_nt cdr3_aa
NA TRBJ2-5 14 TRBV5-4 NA TGTGCCAGCAGCTTGGGCGGAGGGGATCAGACCCAGTACTTC CASSLGGGDQTQYF
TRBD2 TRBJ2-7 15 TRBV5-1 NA TGCGCCAGCAGCTTGGCCCTCGGTCTAGCGGATGAGCAGTACTTC CASSLALGLADEQYF
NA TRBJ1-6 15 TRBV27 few TGTGCCAGCAGTTTAGTCCGTCAGTCTGATTCACCCCTCCACTTT CASSLVRQSDSPLHF
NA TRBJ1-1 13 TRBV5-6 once TGTGCCAGCAGGCCCATGTTCGGCACTGAAGCTTTCTTT CASRPMFGTEAFF
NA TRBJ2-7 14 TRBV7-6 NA TGTGCCAGCAGCCCTATTCCAGGGAACTACGAGCAGTACTTC CASSPIPGNYEQYF
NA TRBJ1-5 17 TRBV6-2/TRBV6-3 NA TGTGCCAGCAGTTTAAGGGAACAAGCTGTTCGCAATCAGCCCCAGCATTTT CASSLREQAVRNQPQHF
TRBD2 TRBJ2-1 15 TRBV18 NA TGTGCCAGCCACTTGGGGGGGAGCTCCTACAATGAGCAGTTCTTC CASHLGGSSYNEQFF
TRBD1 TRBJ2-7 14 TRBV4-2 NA TGTGCCAGCAGCCAAGGACAGGGGTTTTACGAGCAGTACTTC CASSQGQGFYEQYF
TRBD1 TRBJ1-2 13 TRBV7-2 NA TGTGCCAGCAGCTGGACAGGGGACTATGGCTACACCTTC CASSWTGDYGYTF
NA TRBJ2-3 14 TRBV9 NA TGTGCCAGCAGCGTAGGATGGAGCACAGATACGCAGTATTTT CASSVGWSTDTQYF
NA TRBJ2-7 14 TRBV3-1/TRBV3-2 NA TGTGCCAGCCCGTACCCGAGGAGCTCCTACGAGCAGTACTTC CASPYPRSSYEQYF
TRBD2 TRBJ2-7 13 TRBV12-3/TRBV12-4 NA TGTGCCAGCAGCCGGGGACTAGCGGGTGAGCAGTACTTC CASSRGLAGEQYF
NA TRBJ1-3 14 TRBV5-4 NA TGTGCCAGCAGCCTCCAAGGACCTGGAAACACCATATATTTT CASSLQGPGNTIYF
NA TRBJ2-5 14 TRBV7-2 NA TGTGCCAGCAGCACCCTCTCTAGCCTGGAGACCCAGTACTTC CASSTLSSLETQYF
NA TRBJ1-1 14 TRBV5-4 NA TGTGCCACCATCATGTTTGGGGTGAACACTGAAGCTTTCTTT CATIMFGVNTEAFF
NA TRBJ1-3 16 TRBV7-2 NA TGTGCCAGCAGCTTAGGTCGGGGGCTTACTGGAAACACCATATATTTT CASSLGRGLTGNTIYF
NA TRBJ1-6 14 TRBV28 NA TGTGCCAGCAGTACAGAGGGGTGGAATTCACCCCTCCACTTT CASSTEGWNSPLHF
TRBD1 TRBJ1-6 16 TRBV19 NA TGTGCCAGTAGCAACCTAGGGACAGGGGGGGATTCACCCCTCCACTTT CASSNLGTGGDSPLHF